This T cell receptor beta chain was retrieved from a study of OX40 agonist ivuxolimab in advanced cancers. Method: immunoSEQ multiplex PCR; TCRdb's copy keeps in-frame clones and lacks some. The sample holds roughly 86,000 clones, over 90% seen once. This receptor was identified in an adult with an advanced solid tumor such as melanoma, head and neck, liver or kidney cancer. The material sequenced was CD4+ or CD8+ T cells sorted from blood, taken in a trial of the OX40 agonist ivuxolimab.

Written as DNA, the CDR3 is TGTGCCAGCAGCTTAGTCTTCGCTAGCGGGAGTTCGGCAGATACGCAGTATTTT. This translates into CASSLVFASGSSADTQYF. The rearrangement uses TRBV7-8 and TRBJ2-3; the match to TRBD2 covers 10 bases. There are 18 residues in the CDR3. With V trimmed by 1 base and J by 4 bases, 11 bases remained unmatched. Per the germline V gene, CDR1 is SGHVS and CDR2 is FQNEAQ.